Presented here are 2 T cell receptor beta chains from one specimen sequenced in a study of tumor and adjacent non-tumor tissue in lung cancer. RNA was extracted from bulk tissue without any cell sorting. Distant lung tissue was collected more than 3 cm away from the tumor edge. The library came from three nested PCR rounds adapted from ARM-PCR protocols. TCRdb used MiXCR to reprocess the multiplex PCR reads, holding one entry per CDR3 protein. The sample has roughly 69,000 distinct CDR3 sequences; 76% are singletons. Sequencing was performed on distant non-tumor lung tissue. These receptors all come from a man aged 60-69 years with non-small cell lung cancer.

This clonotype was seen only once. One end of the junction fails to match germline, which may point to a read error. The gene calls are TRBV27 and TRBJ2-5; 7 bases fit TRBD1. CDR3 length: 14 amino acids. From germline, CDR1 is MNHEY and CDR2 SMNVEV (reference sequence). The CDR3 DNA is TGTGTCAGCAGTATCCGGGACAGCCAAGTGACCCAGTACTTC. Protein sequence: CVSSIRDSQVTQYF.

Concerning this clonotype: This may be a read error: a much more frequent sequence differs by one nucleotide. V gene TRBV19 combines with J gene TRBJ1-2; unclear D gene. This CDR3 region has 11 residues. Germline CDR1 is LNHDA and CDR2 is SQIVND (reference sequence). The CDR3 DNA reads TGTGCCACCAAAAAAGAAGATGGCTACGCCTTC. Translation gives CATKKEDGYAF.